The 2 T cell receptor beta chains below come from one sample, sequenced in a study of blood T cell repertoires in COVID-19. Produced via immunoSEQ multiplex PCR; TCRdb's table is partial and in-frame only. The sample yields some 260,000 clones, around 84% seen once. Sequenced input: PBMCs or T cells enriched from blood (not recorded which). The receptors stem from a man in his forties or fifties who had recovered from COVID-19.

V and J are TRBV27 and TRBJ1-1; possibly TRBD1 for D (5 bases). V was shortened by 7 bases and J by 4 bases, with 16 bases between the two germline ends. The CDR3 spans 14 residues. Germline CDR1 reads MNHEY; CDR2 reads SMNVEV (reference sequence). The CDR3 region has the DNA TGTGCCAGCACCCCTGGGAGGGGAATCACTGAAGCTTTCTTT. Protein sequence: CASTPGRGITEAFF.

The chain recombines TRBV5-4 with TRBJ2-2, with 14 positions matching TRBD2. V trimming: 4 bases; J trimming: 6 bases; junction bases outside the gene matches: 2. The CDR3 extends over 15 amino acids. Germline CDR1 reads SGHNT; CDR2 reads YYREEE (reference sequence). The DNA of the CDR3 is TGTGCCAGCAGCCCGGGACTAGCGGGAGCCGGGGAGCTGTTTTTT. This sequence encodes CASSPGLAGAGELFF.